This T cell receptor beta chain was recovered during a study of identical twins. MiXCR, applied by TCRdb to the 5' RACE reads, yields one record per CDR3 protein. The sample includes 350,000 to 500,000 distinct CDR3 sequences, under 20% of them seen just once. CDR3 length: 13 amino acids. V dropped 6 bases and J dropped 7; count of bases not matched to a gene: 8. From germline, CDR1 is MNHNS and CDR2 SASEGT. This TCR came from a man aged 45-65 years in good health. This chain connects TRBV6-1 to TRBJ2-5; 7 bases are a match to TRBD1. Source material: naive T cells sorted from blood. The chain's CDR3 is CASSPGQARTQYF. CDR3 bases: TGTGCCAGCAGCCCTGGACAGGCCAGGACCCAGTACTTC.